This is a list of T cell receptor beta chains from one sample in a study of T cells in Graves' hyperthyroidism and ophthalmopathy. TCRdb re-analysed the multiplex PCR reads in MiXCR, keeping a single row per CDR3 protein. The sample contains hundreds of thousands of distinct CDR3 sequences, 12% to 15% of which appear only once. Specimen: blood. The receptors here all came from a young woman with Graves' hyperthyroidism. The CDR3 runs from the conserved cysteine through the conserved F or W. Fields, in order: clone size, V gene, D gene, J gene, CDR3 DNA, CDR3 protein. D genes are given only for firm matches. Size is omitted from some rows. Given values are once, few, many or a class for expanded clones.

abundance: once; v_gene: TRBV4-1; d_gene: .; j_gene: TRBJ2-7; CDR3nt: TGCGCCAGCAGCCCGTCCGGAGGGGCCCCCTACGAGCAGTACTTC; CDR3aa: CASSPSGGAPYEQYF
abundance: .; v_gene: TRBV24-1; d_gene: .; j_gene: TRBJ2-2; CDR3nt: TGTGCCACCAGTGATTTCTTACAGGGGGGGAGTGCCGGGGAGCTGTTTTTT; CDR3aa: CATSDFLQGGSAGELFF
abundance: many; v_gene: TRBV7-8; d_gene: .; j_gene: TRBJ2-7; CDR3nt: TGTGCCAGCAGCTTAGCGGGAGCACGCGAGCAGTACTTC; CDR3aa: CASSLAGAREQYF
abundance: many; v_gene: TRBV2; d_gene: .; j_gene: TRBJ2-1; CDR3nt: TGTGCCAGCAGTGTTGATGGCAGCGAGCAGTTCTTC; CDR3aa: CASSVDGSEQFF
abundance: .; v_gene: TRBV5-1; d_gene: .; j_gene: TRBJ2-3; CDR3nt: TGCGCCAGCAGCCATATTGCAGGCCCGGCGGATACGCAGTATTTT; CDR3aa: CASSHIAGPADTQYF
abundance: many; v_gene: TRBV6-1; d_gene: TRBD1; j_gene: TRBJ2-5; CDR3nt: TGTGCCAGCAGTCAGCGGGACAGGGGGGGAGAGACCCAGTACTTC; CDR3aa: CASSQRDRGGETQYF
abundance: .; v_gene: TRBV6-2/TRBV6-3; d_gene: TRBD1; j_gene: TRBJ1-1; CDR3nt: TGTGCCAGCAGTTACGGGGCAGGGGGCAGATCTGAAGCTTTCTTT; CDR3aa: CASSYGAGGRSEAFF
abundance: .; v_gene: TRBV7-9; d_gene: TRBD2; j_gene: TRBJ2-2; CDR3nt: TGTGCCAGCAGCGGGAGGGGCATCCGGAACACCGGGGAGCTGTTTTTT; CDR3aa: CASSGRGIRNTGELFF
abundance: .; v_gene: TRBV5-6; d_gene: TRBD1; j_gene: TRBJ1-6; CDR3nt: TGTGCCAGCAGCAAGGGACAGGGGGAGGATTCACCCCTCCACTTT; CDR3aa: CASSKGQGEDSPLHF
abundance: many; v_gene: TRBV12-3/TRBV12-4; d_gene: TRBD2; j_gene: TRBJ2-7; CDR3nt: TGTGCCAGCAGTCCTCTAGCGGGGGCGGGTTATGAGCAGTACTTC; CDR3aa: CASSPLAGAGYEQYF
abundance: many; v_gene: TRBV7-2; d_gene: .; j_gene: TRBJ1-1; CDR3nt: TGTGCCAGCAGCCTTTTTTTACAGGGTCGGACTGAAGCTTTCTTT; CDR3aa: CASSLFLQGRTEAFF
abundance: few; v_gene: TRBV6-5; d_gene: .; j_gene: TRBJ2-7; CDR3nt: TGTGCCAGCAGTTACTCCAATCGGGGTCACTACGAGCAGTACTTC; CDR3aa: CASSYSNRGHYEQYF
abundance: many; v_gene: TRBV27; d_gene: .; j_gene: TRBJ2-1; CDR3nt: TGTGCCAGCAGTCCTCCTGAGGGCGGAATCTACAATGAGCAGTTCTTC; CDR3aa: CASSPPEGGIYNEQFF
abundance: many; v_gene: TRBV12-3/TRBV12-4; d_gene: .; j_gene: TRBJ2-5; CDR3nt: TGTGCCAGCAATAACCAGGGTGACCTGGTGGAGACCCAGTACTTC; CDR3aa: CASNNQGDLVETQYF
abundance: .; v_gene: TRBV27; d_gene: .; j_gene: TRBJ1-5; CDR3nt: TGTGCCAGCCGATTCCGGGGGTACAATCAGCCCCAGCATTTT; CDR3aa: CASRFRGYNQPQHF
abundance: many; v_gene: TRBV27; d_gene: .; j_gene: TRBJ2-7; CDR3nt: TGTGCCAGCAGCACGGCCGAAATTCAGAGGGAGCAGTACTTC; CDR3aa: CASSTAEIQREQYF
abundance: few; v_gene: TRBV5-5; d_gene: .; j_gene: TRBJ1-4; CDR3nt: TGTGCCAGCAGCCTCCCCCGGGGGAACGAAAAACTGTTTTTT; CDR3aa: CASSLPRGNEKLFF
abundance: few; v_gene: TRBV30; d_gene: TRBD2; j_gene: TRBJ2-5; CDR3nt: TGTGCCTGGGGGGGTCTAGCGGGGCCCAAGACCCAGTACTTC; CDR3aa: CAWGGLAGPKTQYF
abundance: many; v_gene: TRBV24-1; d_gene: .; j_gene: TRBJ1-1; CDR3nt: TGTGCCACCAGTGATTCCGCATCCGTGAACACTGAAGCTTTCTTT; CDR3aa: CATSDSASVNTEAFF
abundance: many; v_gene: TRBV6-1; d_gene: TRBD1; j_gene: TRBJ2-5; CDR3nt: TGTGCCAGCAGAACAGGGGGCGGAGAGACCCAGTACTTC; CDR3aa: CASRTGGGETQYF
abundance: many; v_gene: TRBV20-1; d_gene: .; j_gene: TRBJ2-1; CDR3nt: TGCAGTGCTTTAATGGTCGGCCTTGTCCTTTACAATGAGCAGTTCTTC; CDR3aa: CSALMVGLVLYNEQFF
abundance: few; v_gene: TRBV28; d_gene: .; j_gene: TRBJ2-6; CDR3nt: TGTGCCAGCAGTCCTAGGGGGGCCAACGTCCTGACTTTC; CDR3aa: CASSPRGANVLTF
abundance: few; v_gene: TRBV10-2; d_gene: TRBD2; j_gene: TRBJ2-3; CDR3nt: TGCGCCAGCAGTGCAGTAGCTACGGGGGGTTCAGATACGCAGTATTTT; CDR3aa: CASSAVATGGSDTQYF
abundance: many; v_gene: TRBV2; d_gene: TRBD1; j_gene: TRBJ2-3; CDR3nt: TGTGCCAGCAGTCGACAGGGGATCCCCACAGATACGCAGTATTTT; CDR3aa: CASSRQGIPTDTQYF
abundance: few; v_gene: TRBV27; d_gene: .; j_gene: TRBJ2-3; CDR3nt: TGTGCCAGCAGTTTAGGGCCCGGAACAGATACGCAGTATTTT; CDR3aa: CASSLGPGTDTQYF
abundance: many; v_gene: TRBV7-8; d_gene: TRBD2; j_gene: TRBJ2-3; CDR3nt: TGTGCCAGCATCCGGAGGCTAGCGGGAGGCCCCAGGGGCACAGATACGCAGTATTTT; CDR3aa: CASIRRLAGGPRGTDTQYF
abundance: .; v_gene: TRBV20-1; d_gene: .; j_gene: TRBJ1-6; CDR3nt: TGCAGTGCTAGAGTACAGGTCTTTTCACCCCTCCACTTT; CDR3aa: CSARVQVFSPLHF
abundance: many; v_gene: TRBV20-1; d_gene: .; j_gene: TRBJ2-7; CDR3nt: TGCAGTGCTAGAGATTTCGGGCGGGTGGCTCCCGAGCAGTACTTC; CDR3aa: CSARDFGRVAPEQYF
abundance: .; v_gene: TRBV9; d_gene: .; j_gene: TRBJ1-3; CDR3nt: TGTGCCAGCAGCGTAGGGGCGGGCTCGGGAAACACCATATATTTT; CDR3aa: CASSVGAGSGNTIYF
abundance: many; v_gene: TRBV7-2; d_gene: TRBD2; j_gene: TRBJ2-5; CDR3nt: TGTGCCAGCAGCTTAGGACTAGCGGGAAGCGAGACCCAGTACTTC; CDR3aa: CASSLGLAGSETQYF
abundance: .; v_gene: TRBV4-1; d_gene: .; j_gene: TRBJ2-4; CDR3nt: TGCGCCAGCAGCCATCCGCTGGCCAAAAACATTCAGTACTTC; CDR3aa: CASSHPLAKNIQYF
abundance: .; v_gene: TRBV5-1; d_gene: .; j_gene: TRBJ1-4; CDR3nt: TGCGCCAGCAGCTTGGCCAGGGCCGAGGGTGAAAAACTGTTTTTT; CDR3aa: CASSLARAEGEKLFF
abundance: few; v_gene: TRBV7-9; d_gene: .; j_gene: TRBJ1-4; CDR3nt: TGTGCCAGCAGCTTGAGGACGGGAATTGCAACTAATGAAAAACTGTTTTTT; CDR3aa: CASSLRTGIATNEKLFF
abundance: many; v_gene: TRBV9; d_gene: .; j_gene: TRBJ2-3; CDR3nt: TGTGCCAGCAGAGGTCCGGGCGCCAGCACAGATACGCAGTATTTT; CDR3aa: CASRGPGASTDTQYF
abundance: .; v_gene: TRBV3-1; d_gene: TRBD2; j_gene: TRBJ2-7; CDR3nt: TGTGCCAGCAGCCCAGTGGCGGGAGTAGGGGAGCAGTACTTC; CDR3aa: CASSPVAGVGEQYF
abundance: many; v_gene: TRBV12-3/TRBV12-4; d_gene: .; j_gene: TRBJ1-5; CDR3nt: TGTGCCAGCAGTTTTAGCCGGGATGGGGATCAGCCCCAGCATTTT; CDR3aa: CASSFSRDGDQPQHF
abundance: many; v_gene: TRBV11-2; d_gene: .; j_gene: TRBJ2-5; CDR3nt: TGTGCCAGCAGCTTAGAGGCCCAGGGTAGCGAGACCCAGTACTTC; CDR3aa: CASSLEAQGSETQYF
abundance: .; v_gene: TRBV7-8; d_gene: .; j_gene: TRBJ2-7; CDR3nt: TGTGCCAGCAGCTTAGCTTTTGGCACCTACGAGCAGTACTTC; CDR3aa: CASSLAFGTYEQYF
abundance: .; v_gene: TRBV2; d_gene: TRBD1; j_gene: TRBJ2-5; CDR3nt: TGTGCCAGTAAAAAGACAGGGGACCAAGAGACCCAGTACTTC; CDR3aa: CASKKTGDQETQYF
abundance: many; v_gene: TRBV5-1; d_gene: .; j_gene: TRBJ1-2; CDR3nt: TGCGCCAGCAGCATGGGGCCGACGGGCTACACCTTC; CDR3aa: CASSMGPTGYTF
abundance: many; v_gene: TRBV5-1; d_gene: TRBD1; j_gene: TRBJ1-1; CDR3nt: TGCGCCAGCAGCCCCCGGGACAGGGTAGGAATAACTGAAGCTTTCTTT; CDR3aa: CASSPRDRVGITEAFF
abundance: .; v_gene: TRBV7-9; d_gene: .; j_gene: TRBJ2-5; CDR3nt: TGTGCCAGCAGTCCTACAGTTCTAGGAGAGACCCAGTACTTC; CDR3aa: CASSPTVLGETQYF
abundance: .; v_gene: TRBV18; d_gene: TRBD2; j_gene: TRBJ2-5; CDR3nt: TGTGCCAGCTCCCAGGGAGACGGCGGGAGGTCGGAGACCCAGTACTTC; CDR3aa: CASSQGDGGRSETQYF
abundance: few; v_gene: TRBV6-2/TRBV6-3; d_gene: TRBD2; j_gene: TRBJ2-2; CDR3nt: TGTGCCACTAGCGGGAGTAATACCGGGGAGCTGTTTTTT; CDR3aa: CATSGSNTGELFF
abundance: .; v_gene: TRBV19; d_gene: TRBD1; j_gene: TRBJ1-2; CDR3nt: TGTGCCAGTGGACGTCCCGGGACAGGCAACTATGGCTACACCTTC; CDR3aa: CASGRPGTGNYGYTF
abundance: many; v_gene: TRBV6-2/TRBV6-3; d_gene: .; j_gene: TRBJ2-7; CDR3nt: TGTGCCAGCAGTTACTCGCCTTCGTTAGACGAGCAGTACTTC; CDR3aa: CASSYSPSLDEQYF
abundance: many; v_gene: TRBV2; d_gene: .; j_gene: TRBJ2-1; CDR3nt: TGTGCCAGCGGCGGTTACAATGAGCAGTTCTTC; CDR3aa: CASGGYNEQFF
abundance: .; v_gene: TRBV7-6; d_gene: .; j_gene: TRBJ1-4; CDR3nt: TGTGCCAGCAGCTTAACCCCTTACAGGACTGAAAAACTGTTTTTT; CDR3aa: CASSLTPYRTEKLFF
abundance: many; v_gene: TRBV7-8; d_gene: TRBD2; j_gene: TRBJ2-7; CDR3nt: TGTGCCAGCAGCCCGGGGAGGGTCCACGAGCAGTACTTC; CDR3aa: CASSPGRVHEQYF
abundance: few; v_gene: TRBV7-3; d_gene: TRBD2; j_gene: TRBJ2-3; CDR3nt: TGTGCCAGCAGTCGGCGTAGGGCGGGAGAACCCGCGACTAGCACAGATACGCAGTATTTT; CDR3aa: CASSRRRAGEPATSTDTQYF
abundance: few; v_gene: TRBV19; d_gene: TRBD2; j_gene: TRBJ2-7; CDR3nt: TGTGCCAGTAGTATCAGGACTAGCGGAACTTACGAGCAGTACTTC; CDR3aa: CASSIRTSGTYEQYF
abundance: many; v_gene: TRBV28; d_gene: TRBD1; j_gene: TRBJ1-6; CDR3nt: TGTGCCAGCAGTCCTGACAGGGTGAATTCACCCCTCCACTTT; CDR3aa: CASSPDRVNSPLHF
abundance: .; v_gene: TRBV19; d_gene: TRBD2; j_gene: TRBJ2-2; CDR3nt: TGTGCCAGCTTGGGACTAGCGGGCTCCGGGGAGCTGTTTTTT; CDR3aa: CASLGLAGSGELFF
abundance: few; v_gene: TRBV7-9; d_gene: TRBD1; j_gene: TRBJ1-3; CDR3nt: TGTGCCAGCAGCCCCCCTTGGGGACAGGGAGTCTCTGGAAACACCATATATTTT; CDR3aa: CASSPPWGQGVSGNTIYF